The clone carrying this T cell receptor (beta chain) was counted once. Its antigen is currently unknown. Trimming at V came to 1 base and at J to 11 bases, leaving 26 bases not matched to a gene. The germline V gene encodes CDR1 KGHSH and CDR2 LQKENI. This CDR3 has 21 residues. The repertoire was sequenced with immunoSEQ multiplex PCR; TCRdb's copy has only in-frame clones and lacks some. There are approximately 81,000 clones in the sample; more than 75% occur only once, and over 7% lies in the top ten. The source of the sample is a study of graft-versus-host responses after intestinal transplantation.

The source of this sequence is a human donor who was the organ donor for an intestinal transplant. The material sequenced was unstimulated CD8+ T cells sorted from spleen or lymph node cells, taken before transplant. This chain connects TRBV18 to TRBJ2-1; 10 nucleotides agree with TRBD2. This CDR3 is CASSPLFTVLAGDRHLVQQFF. In nucleotides, the CDR3 is TGTGCCAGCTCACCACTTTTCACCGTCCTAGCGGGGGACCGCCACCTGGTCCAGCAGTTCTTC.